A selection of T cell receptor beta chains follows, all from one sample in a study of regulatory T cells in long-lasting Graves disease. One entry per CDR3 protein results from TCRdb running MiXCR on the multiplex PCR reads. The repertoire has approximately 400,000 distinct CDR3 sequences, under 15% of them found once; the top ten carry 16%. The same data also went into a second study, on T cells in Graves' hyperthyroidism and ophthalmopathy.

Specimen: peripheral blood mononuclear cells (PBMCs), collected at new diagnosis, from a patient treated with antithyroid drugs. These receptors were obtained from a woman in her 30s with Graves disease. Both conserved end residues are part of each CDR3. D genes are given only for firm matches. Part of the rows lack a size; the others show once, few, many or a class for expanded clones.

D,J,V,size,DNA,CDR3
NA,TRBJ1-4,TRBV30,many,TGTGCCTGGAGTCCCCCCAGCGCTGCCGGCGAAAAACTGTTTTTT,CAWSPPSAAGEKLFF
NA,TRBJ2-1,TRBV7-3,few,TGTGCCAGCGCAAGATCAGATCATGAGCAGTTCTTC,CASARSDHEQFF
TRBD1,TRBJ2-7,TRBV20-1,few,TGCAGTGCTAGGAAAAAGGGACAGGAATTCTACGAGCAGTACTTC,CSARKKGQEFYEQYF
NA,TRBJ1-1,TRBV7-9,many,TGTGCCAGCAGCTTAGAGATCCCTGAGGAAGCTTTCTTT,CASSLEIPEEAFF
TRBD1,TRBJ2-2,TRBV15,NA,TGTGCCACCAGGGGACAGGGGTTCTTCGGGGAGCTGTTTTTT,CATRGQGFFGELFF
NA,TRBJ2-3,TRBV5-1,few,TGCGCCAGCAGCTTGGCTGTGAAAACAGATACGCAGTATTTT,CASSLAVKTDTQYF
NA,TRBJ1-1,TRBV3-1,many,TGTGCCAGCTCCGAGGGAACTGAAGCTTTCTTT,CASSEGTEAFF
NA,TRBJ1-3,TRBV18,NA,TGTGCCAGCTCACCGTACCTTACAAAGGACACCATATATTTT,CASSPYLTKDTIYF
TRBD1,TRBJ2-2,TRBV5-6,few,TGTGCCAGCCAGACGGGGACAGGAGAAGGGACCGGGGAGCTGTTTTTT,CASQTGTGEGTGELFF
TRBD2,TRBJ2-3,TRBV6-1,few,TGTGCCAGCAGCCCACACGGACTAGCGGGAGTACAAGATACGCAGTATTTT,CASSPHGLAGVQDTQYF
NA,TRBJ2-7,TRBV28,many,TGTGCCAGCTCCCATGGTCAGGAGGTCTACGAGCAGTACTTC,CASSHGQEVYEQYF
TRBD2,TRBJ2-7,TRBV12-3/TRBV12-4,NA,TGTGCCAGCAGTTACGGACTAGCGGACGAGCAGTACTTC,CASSYGLADEQYF
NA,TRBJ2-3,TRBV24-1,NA,TGTGCCACCAGAGTCAGGGGTGGGTCCACAGATACGCAGTATTTT,CATRVRGGSTDTQYF
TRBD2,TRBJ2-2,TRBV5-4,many,TGTGCCAGCAGTCTAGCGGGAGCGATGGCCGGGGAGCTGTTTTTT,CASSLAGAMAGELFF
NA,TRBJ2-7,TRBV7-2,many,TGTGCCAGCAGCACCATGGAGGGCTACGAGCAGTACTTC,CASSTMEGYEQYF
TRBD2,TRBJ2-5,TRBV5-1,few,TGCGCCAGCAGTGCAGCGGGAGGGCCTATAGAGACCCAGTACTTC,CASSAAGGPIETQYF
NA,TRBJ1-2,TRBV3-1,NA,TGTGCCAGCAGCCAAGGTGGCAGCGCCAATGGCTACACCTTC,CASSQGGSANGYTF
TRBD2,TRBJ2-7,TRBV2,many,TGTGCCAGCATTGGGGGACTATCCTACGAGCAGTACTTC,CASIGGLSYEQYF
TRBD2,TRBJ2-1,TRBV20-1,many,TGCAGTGCTAGCGGGAGGGCCCGGTACAATGAGCAGTTCTTC,CSASGRARYNEQFF
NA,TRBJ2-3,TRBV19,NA,TGTGCCAGTAGTATAACTGGGTTTGCAGATACGCAGTATTTT,CASSITGFADTQYF
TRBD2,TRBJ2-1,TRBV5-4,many,TGTGCCAGCAGCCCAGGAAGGATACTAGCGGGAGACAATGAGCAGTTCTTC,CASSPGRILAGDNEQFF
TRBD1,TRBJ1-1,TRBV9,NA,TGTGCCAGCAGCGGCCACTCGGACAGGGGCACTGAAGCTTTCTTT,CASSGHSDRGTEAFF
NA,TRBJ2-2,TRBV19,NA,TGTGCCAGTAGGAACAGTTCTCCCGGGGAGCTGTTTTTT,CASRNSSPGELFF
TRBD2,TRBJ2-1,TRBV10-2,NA,TGCGCCAGCCGCGACCCTGCGGGAGAGTTTGGTGAGCAGTTCTTC,CASRDPAGEFGEQFF
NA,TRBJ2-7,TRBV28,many,TGTGCCAGCAGCTCGATCTCCTACGAGCAGTACTTC,CASSSISYEQYF
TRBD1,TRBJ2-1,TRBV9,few,TGTGCCAGCAGCTTCCGGGACAGCTCCTACAATGAGCAGTTCTTC,CASSFRDSSYNEQFF
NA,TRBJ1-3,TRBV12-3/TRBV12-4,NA,TGTGCCAGCAGTTCAAGGGGATCGGGAAACACCATATATTTT,CASSSRGSGNTIYF
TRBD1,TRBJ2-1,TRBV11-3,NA,TGTGCCAGCAGCGCTCCCGGGACAGGGACGAACGAGCAGTTCTTC,CASSAPGTGTNEQFF
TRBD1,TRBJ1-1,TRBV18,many,TGTGCCAGCTCACCGCGTACCCCTTCGACAGGGGGGAACACTGAAGCTTTCTTT,CASSPRTPSTGGNTEAFF
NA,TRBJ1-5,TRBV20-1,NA,TGCAGTGCTAGTAAGGGTGGCAATCAGCCCCAGCATTTT,CSASKGGNQPQHF
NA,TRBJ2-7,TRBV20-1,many,TGCAGTGCCACCGGGGCCTACGAGCAGTACTTC,CSATGAYEQYF
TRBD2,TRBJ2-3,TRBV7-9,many,TGTGCCAGCAGCTTAGGACTAGCGGCAACAGATACGCAGTATTTT,CASSLGLAATDTQYF
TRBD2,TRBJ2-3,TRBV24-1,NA,TGTGCCACCAGTGACAGGACTAGCGTTGAGACAGATACGCAGTATTTT,CATSDRTSVETDTQYF
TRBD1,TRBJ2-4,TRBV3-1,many,TGTGCCAGCAGCCCAGACTTGGACAGGGGCGCGAGCGTAGCCAAAAACATTCAGTACTTC,CASSPDLDRGASVAKNIQYF
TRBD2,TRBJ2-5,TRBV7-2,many,TGTGCCAGCAGCTTAGCCGGAGCGGGAGTCGTGGAGACCCAGTACTTC,CASSLAGAGVVETQYF
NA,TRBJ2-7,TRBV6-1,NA,TGTGCCAGCAGTGAGTGGGGCCCAACCAGTTACGAGCAGTACTTC,CASSEWGPTSYEQYF
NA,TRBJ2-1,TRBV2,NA,TGTGCCAGCAGTTTTTCTACTTACAATGAGCAGTTCTTC,CASSFSTYNEQFF
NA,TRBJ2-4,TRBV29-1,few,TGCAGCGTTGAAGTAGGAGACAAAAACATTCAGTACTTC,CSVEVGDKNIQYF
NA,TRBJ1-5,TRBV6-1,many,TGTGCCAGCAGGATCGGGACTCCCCGCGACCAGCCCCAGCATTTT,CASRIGTPRDQPQHF
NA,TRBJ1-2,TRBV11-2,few,TGTGCCAGCAGTTCCCCCAACTATGGCTACACCTTC,CASSSPNYGYTF
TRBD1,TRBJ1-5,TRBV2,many,TGTGCCAGCAGCCGGACCGGGACAGGCCTTCCACGCCAGCATTTT,CASSRTGTGLPRQHF
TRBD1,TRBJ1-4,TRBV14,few,TGTGCCAGCAGCCTGACTCGGGGGACAGGGTTTGAAAAACTGTTTTTT,CASSLTRGTGFEKLFF
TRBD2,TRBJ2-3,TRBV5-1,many,TGCGCCAGCAGCTTGTGGCGTCGTACTAGCGGGAGGGCCCTTACAGATACGCAGTATTTT,CASSLWRRTSGRALTDTQYF
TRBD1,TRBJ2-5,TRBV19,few,TGTGCCAGTAGTATAACGGGACAGGGATTGAGGAAGACCCAGTACTTC,CASSITGQGLRKTQYF
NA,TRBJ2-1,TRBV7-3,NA,TGTGCCAGCAGCTCCGAGGACTACAATGAGCAGTTCTTC,CASSSEDYNEQFF
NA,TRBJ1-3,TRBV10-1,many,TGCGCCAGCAGTCGGGGGGACCTTGGCTCTGGAAACACCATATATTTT,CASSRGDLGSGNTIYF
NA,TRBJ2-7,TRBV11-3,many,TGTGCCAGCAGCTCCACGACCTCCCCCATCTCCTACGAGCAGTACTTC,CASSSTTSPISYEQYF
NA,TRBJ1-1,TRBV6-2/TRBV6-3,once,TGTGCCAGCAGTGAAGTACCCAGGGAAGCTTTCTTT,CASSEVPREAFF
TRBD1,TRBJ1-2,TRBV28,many,TGTGCCAGCAGTCAAGGGACAGGGAGCGGCTACACCTTC,CASSQGTGSGYTF
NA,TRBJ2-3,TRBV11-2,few,TGTGCCAGCAGCTTAGCCGCCCCAGGGAAGTACAGGGACCGCACAGATACGCAGTATTTT,CASSLAAPGKYRDRTDTQYF
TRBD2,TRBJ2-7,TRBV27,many,TGTGCCAGCAGACCCGGGGGGGCTCGGGCAGACGAGCAGTACTTC,CASRPGGARADEQYF
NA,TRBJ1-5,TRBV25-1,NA,TGTGCCAGCAGTGAATCTGGGACACTCCATCAGCCCCAGCATTTT,CASSESGTLHQPQHF
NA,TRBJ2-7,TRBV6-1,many,TGTGCCAGCAGGCGGGACTGGCGAGTCTACGAGCAGTACTTC,CASRRDWRVYEQYF
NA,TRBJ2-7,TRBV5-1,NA,TGCGCCAGCAGCGGGGCAGGGCTGGACGAGCAGTACTTC,CASSGAGLDEQYF
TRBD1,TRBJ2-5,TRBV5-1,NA,TGCGCCAGCAGCACCACAGGGGAAGAGACCCAGTACTTC,CASSTTGEETQYF
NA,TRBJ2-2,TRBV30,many,TGTGCCTGGAGTATCAGGGAAGCCGGGGAGCTGTTTTTT,CAWSIREAGELFF
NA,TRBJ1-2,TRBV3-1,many,TGTGCCAGCAGCCAAGATGTGGGGTACTATGGCTACACCTTC,CASSQDVGYYGYTF